This T cell receptor (beta chain) was found in a study of CD8 T cells in ankylosing spondylitis. Study-wide points: What appeared characteristic of ankylosing spondylitis blood was a TCR beta motif of eight highly homologous variants.

TCRdb reanalysed the 5' RACE reads using MiXCR and keeps one entry per CDR3 protein. Counted here are about 130,000 distinct CDR3 sequences, around 7% occurring once; the ten biggest clones make up 10% to 15%. CDR3 length: 15 residues. This clonotype was seen ten or more times. Its target is unknown. Mismatch with germline at one junction end may stem from a read error. The receptor's source is a male donor with ankylosing spondylitis or in good health (not recorded which). The sample was blood, either unsorted or a sorted T cell fraction (not recorded which). The genes are TRBV12-3 or TRBV12-4 and TRBJ2-7, with 15 positions matching TRBD2. The CDR3 DNA is TGTGCCAGCAGTCCCGGGACTAGCGGGGGGTACGCGCAGTACTTC. It translates to CASSPGTSGGYAQYF.